This T cell receptor beta chain was sequenced during a study of CD8 T cells in Susac syndrome. Trimming cost V 4 bases and J 6 bases; bases outside gene matches: 3. This CDR3 has 14 residues. Germline V gives CDR1 SQVTM, CDR2 ANQGSEA. With random hexamers, reverse transcription was performed on about 0.45 to 1 ug of RNA. A single record per CDR3 protein comes from TCRdb applying MiXCR to the immunoSEQ multiplex PCR reads. The table has 65,000 to 75,000 distinct CDR3 sequences, roughly 94% seen once. This rearrangement joins TRBV29-1 to TRBJ2-1; 13 nucleotides match TRBD2. The TCR was taken from a human donor in good health. The specimen was CD8+ T cells from PBMCs. The DNA of the CDR3 is TGCAGCGTTGGAGGACTAGCGGGGGTCAATGAGCAGTTCTTC. Translating it yields CSVGGLAGVNEQFF.